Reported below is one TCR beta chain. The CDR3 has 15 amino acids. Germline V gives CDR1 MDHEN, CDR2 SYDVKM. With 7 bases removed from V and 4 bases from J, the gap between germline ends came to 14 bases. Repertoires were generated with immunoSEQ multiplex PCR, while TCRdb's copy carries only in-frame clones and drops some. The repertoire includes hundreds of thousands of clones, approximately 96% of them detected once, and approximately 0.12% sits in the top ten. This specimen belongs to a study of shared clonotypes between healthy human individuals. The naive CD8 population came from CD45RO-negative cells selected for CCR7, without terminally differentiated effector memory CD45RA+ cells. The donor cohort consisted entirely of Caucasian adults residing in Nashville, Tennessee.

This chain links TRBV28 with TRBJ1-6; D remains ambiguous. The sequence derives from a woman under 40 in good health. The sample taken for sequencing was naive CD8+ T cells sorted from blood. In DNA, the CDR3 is TGTGCCAGCACTCCCGGACCATCATATAATTCACCCCTCCACTTT. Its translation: CASTPGPSYNSPLHF.